One and the same sample provided the 9 T cell receptor beta chains below, sequenced in a study of shared clonotypes between healthy human individuals. Libraries were prepared by immunoSEQ multiplex PCR; TCRdb keeps only in-frame clonotypes and omits some of them. This table holds 2 million to 2.5 million clones, approximately 96% found once. Sequences were obtained from naive CD4+ T cells sorted from blood. Regarding subset: CD45RA+ positively selected. All receptors come from a man between 18 and 29 years old in good health.

The rearrangement links TRBV11-3 to TRBJ2-7; D is possibly TRBD2 (6 bases). The CDR3 runs to 17 residues. V lost 5 bases to trimming and J lost 4 bases, with 24 bases between them. The germline V gene encodes CDR1 SGHNT and CDR2 YENEEA. The chain's CDR3 is CASSLVGWGVHSYEQYF. The DNA for the CDR3 is TGTGCCAGCAGCCTAGTGGGCTGGGGGGTCCACTCGTACGAGCAGTACTTC.

The genes are TRBV18 and TRBJ2-7, with TRBD2 identical over 7 bases. Germline V gene lookup returns CDR1 KGHSH and CDR2 LQKENI. The CDR3 length is 15 residues. Trimming cost V 3 bases and J 2 bases; bases outside gene matches: 7. As DNA, the CDR3 is TGTGCCAGCTCACCTTCTACGGCGGGAGCCTACGAGCAGTACTTC. This translates into CASSPSTAGAYEQYF. The full variable domain, in which reference TRBV18 and TRBJ2-7 provide the parts outside the CDR3, is NAGVMQNPRHLVRRRGQEARLRCSPMKGHSHVYWYRQLPEEGLKFMVYLQKENIIDESGMPKERFSAEFPKEGPSILRIQQVVRGDSAAYFCASSPSTAGAYEQYFGPGTRLTVT.

V usage is TRBV28 and J usage is TRBJ2-7; possible D gene TRBD2, 6 bases. V was shortened by 8 bases and J by 3 bases, with 11 bases between the two germline ends. CDR3 length: 12 amino acids. Germline V gene lookup returns CDR1 MDHEN and CDR2 SYDVKM. The CDR3 is CASVGGIYEQYF. DNA for the CDR3: TGTGCCAGCGTGGGGGGAATCTACGAGCAGTACTTC.

This rearrangement joins TRBV7-2 to TRBJ2-7; perhaps D is TRBD1 or TRBD2 (6 bases each). This CDR3 has 14 residues. V was trimmed by 7 bases and J by 5 bases, leaving 18 bases between them. In germline, CDR1 is SGHTA, CDR2 FQGNSA. CDR3 residues: CASTTTWGAHEQYF. As DNA, the CDR3 is TGTGCCAGCACTACAACCTGGGGGGCCCACGAGCAGTACTTC.

This clone was observed once. This rearrangement joins TRBV5-1 to TRBJ2-2; 7 bases are shared with TRBD1. Germline values: CDR1 SGHRS, CDR2 YFSETQ. The CDR3 runs to 16 residues. After removal of 2 bases from V and 0 bases from J, the junction contained 4 bases not matched to a gene. CDR3 bases: TGCGCCAGCAGCTTCGGTGGGACAGCGAACACCGGGGAGCTGTTTTTT. Amino acid sequence: CASSFGGTANTGELFF.

The chain combines TRBV30 with TRBJ2-7, with D perhaps matching TRBD1 or TRBD2 (5 bases each). V was cut by 5 bases and J by 3 bases, with 14 bases left in between. This CDR3 is 13 amino acids long. Germline V gives CDR1 GTSNPN, CDR2 SVGIG (reference sequence). The CDR3, as DNA: TGTGCCTGGGGGGACCAGGCTGGCTACGAGCAGTACTTC. Protein: CAWGDQAGYEQYF. Full variable domain (missing parts from reference TRBV30 and TRBJ2-7): SQTIHQWPATLVQPVGSPLSLECTVEGTSNPNLYWYRQAAGRGLQLLFYSVGIGQISSEVPQNLSASRPQDRQFILSSKKLLLSDSGFYLCAWGDQAGYEQYFGPGTRLTVT.

The chain couples TRBV30 to TRBJ1-5, with TRBD1 matching 9 bases. Germline V CDR1 and CDR2: GTSNPN, SVGIG (reference sequence). Trimming cost V 0 bases and J 7 bases; bases outside gene matches: 13. CDR3 length: 17 residues. The CDR3 loop reads CAWSVRIRDRDRQPQHF. DNA of the CDR3: TGTGCCTGGAGTGTAAGGATCCGGGACAGGGACCGACAGCCCCAGCATTTT.

This chain connects TRBV30 to TRBJ1-2, with TRBD1 matching 7 bases. From germline, CDR1 is GTSNPN and CDR2 SVGIG (reference sequence). J lost 0 bases, V lost 5 bases, and 9 bases had no gene match. This CDR3 is built from 15 residues. CDR3 region: CAWGPGQKSNYGYTF. The CDR3 DNA follows: TGTGCCTGGGGACCGGGACAGAAGTCTAACTATGGCTACACCTTC.

This chain joins TRBV5-6 and TRBJ1-1, with 7 nucleotides matching TRBD1. This CDR3 is built from 15 residues. Trimming cost V 3 bases and J 4 bases; bases outside gene matches: 9. Looked up from germline, CDR1 is SGHDT and CDR2 is YYEEEE. The CDR3 is CASSYPRGKTTEAFF. The CDR3 coding sequence is TGTGCCAGCAGCTACCCCAGGGGGAAGACCACTGAAGCTTTCTTT. Based on the CDR3 plus reference TRBV5-6 and TRBJ1-1, the full variable domain is DAGVTQSPTHLIKTRGQQVTLRCSPKSGHDTVSWYQQALGQGPQFIFQYYEEEERQRGNFPDRFSGHQFPNYSSELNVNALLLGDSALYLCASSYPRGKTTEAFFGQGTRLTVV.